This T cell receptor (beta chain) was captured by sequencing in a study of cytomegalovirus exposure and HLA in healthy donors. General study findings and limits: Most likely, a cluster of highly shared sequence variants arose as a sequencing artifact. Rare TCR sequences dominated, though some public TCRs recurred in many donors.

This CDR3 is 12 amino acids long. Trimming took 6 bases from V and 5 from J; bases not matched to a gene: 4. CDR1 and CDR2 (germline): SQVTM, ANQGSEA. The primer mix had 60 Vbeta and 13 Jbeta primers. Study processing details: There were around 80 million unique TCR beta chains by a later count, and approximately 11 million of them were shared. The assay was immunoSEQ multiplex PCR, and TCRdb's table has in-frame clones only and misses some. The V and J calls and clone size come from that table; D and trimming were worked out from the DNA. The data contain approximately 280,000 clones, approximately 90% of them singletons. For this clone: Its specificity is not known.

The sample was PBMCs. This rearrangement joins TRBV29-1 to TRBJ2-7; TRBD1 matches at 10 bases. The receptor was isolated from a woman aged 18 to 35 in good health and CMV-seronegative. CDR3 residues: CSVGTGDHEQYF. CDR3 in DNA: TGCAGCGTCGGGACAGGGGATCACGAGCAGTACTTC.